The entry below gives a single T cell receptor beta chain sequence along with its context. Trimming removed 5 bases from V and 2 bases from J; junction bases left unmatched: 6. Looked up from germline, CDR1 is SGHNT and CDR2 is YYREEE (reference sequence). The CDR3 loop spans 15 amino acids. Original handling: From reference gene primer amplification, estimates of nucleated cell counts were derived. Clones were read by immunoSEQ multiplex PCR, and TCRdb kept only the in-frame ones, dropping some. V and J calls and clone size are those listed in that table; D and trimming were worked out from the DNA. The sample has approximately 210,000 clones, approximately 84% seen once. The data were obtained in a study of blood T cell repertoires in COVID-19. Background on the study: The United States, Italy and Spain supplied acute and convalescent COVID-19 samples. T cells, B-cell-depleted T cells, or PBMCs provided the cDNA or gDNA that served as material.

Recruited during active infection, patients (from Seattle) were subsequently followed longitudinally. Sequencing used peripheral blood. The chain carries TRBV5-4 and TRBJ2-2; TRBD1 matches 7 bases. The receptor was derived from a man aged 45-65 years with COVID-19, enrolled during active disease. DNA for the CDR3: TGTGCCAGCAGGAAACAGGGGCTCAACACCGGGGAGCTGTTTTTT. Translating it yields CASRKQGLNTGELFF.